The rows below give T cell receptor beta chains drawn from one sample of a study of PD-1 blockade in classical Hodgkin lymphoma. The assay was immunoSEQ multiplex PCR, and TCRdb's table has in-frame clones only and misses some. The top ten clones hold 0.5% to 0.65% of a sample with 29,000 or so clones, roughly 80% of them seen once. The specimen comprised CD4+ T cells from blood, sampled before the fourth cycle of nivolumab. Receptor source: a human donor with classical Hodgkin lymphoma. Each CDR3 is given with its conserved first and last residue. Each record gives: CDR3 protein, CDR3 DNA, V gene, J gene, D gene. A D gene is named only where the DNA matches it firmly.

CASSPALAGGADTQYF,TGTGCCAGCAGCCCCGCACTAGCGGGGGGCGCAGATACGCAGTATTTT,TRBV7-9,TRBJ2-3,TRBD2
CASSARPGGTGELFF,TGCGCCAGCAGCGCGCGTCCAGGGGGGACCGGGGAGCTGTTTTTT,TRBV5-1,TRBJ2-2,.
CASSHRDFTDTQYF,TGTGCCAGCAGCCACCGGGACTTCACAGATACGCAGTATTTT,TRBV7-3,TRBJ2-3,.
CASSLGDYHNEQFF,TGTGCCAGCAGCTTAGGGGACTACCATAATGAGCAGTTCTTC,TRBV7-2,TRBJ2-1,TRBD2
CASSSNRDSSYEQYF,TGTGCCAGCAGCTCCAACCGGGACTCTTCCTACGAGCAGTACTTC,TRBV11-2,TRBJ2-7,.
CASSFRGTQETQYF,TGTGCCAGCAGCTTTCGGGGGACCCAAGAGACCCAGTACTTC,TRBV7-8,TRBJ2-5,.
CASTAGSDTQYF,TGCGCCAGCACCGCAGGGTCAGATACGCAGTATTTT,TRBV10-2,TRBJ2-3,.
CASSLDSRGEQYF,TGCGCCAGCAGCTTGGACAGTAGAGGCGAGCAGTACTTC,TRBV5-1,TRBJ2-7,.
CASSLVGQGANEQFF,TGCGCCAGCAGCTTGGTGGGACAGGGGGCGAATGAGCAGTTCTTC,TRBV5-1,TRBJ2-1,TRBD1
CASSFGRYEQYF,TGTGCCAGCAGTTTTGGCCGGTACGAGCAGTACTTC,TRBV28,TRBJ2-7,.
CASSSTGSGANVLTF,TGCGCCAGCAGCTCTACAGGTTCTGGGGCCAACGTCCTGACTTTC,TRBV5-1,TRBJ2-6,.
CASSKDRGRRNGTGELFF,TGTGCCAGCAGCAAGGACAGGGGGCGCAGGAATGGCACCGGGGAGCTGTTTTTT,TRBV21-1,TRBJ2-2,.
CASSLRGQNIQYF,TGCGCCAGCAGCCTCCGGGGACAAAACATTCAGTACTTC,TRBV5-1,TRBJ2-4,.
CATNTGGEKLFF,TGTGCCACCAACACAGGGGGGGAAAAACTGTTTTTT,TRBV7-9,TRBJ1-4,TRBD1
CASSVDRITEAFF,TGTGCCAGCAGCGTCGACAGGATCACTGAAGCTTTCTTT,TRBV9,TRBJ1-1,.
CASSLLAGGYFMNTEAFF,TGCGCCAGCAGCTTGTTGGCAGGGGGTTACTTCATGAACACTGAAGCTTTCTTT,TRBV5-1,TRBJ1-1,TRBD1
CASSQLGTDTQYF,TGTGCCAGCAGCCAACTGGGAACAGATACGCAGTATTTT,TRBV14,TRBJ2-3,.